These 13 T cell receptor beta chains share one sample of origin, sequenced in a study of shared clonotypes between healthy human individuals. The assay was immunoSEQ multiplex PCR, and TCRdb's table has in-frame clones only and misses some. The table lists about 680,000 clones, roughly 73% of them singletons. What was sequenced was memory CD4+ T cells sorted from blood. Noted subset: CD45RA-negative fraction. The receptors originated from a woman in her 30s in good health.

This rearrangement joins TRBV6-5 to TRBJ2-4; 8 bases map to TRBD1. This CDR3 spans 16 amino acids. The V segment lost 0 bases and the J segment 1 base; nucleotides outside the gene matches: 2. Germline loops: CDR1 MNHEY, CDR2 SVGAGI. The CDR3 DNA reads as TGTGCCAGCAGTTACTCCCGACAGGGGGCCAAAAACATTCAGTACTTC. Protein: CASSYSRQGAKNIQYF.

This clone was seen a few times. The rearrangement uses TRBV6-1 and TRBJ2-1; 7 nucleotides agree with TRBD2. Germline lookup yields CDR1 MNHNS and CDR2 SASEGT. This CDR3 comprises 17 residues. J gave up 8 bases and V 0 bases, and 13 bases lay outside the gene matches. CDR3 loop: CASSEAGGGPTSHEQFF. DNA of the CDR3: TGTGCCAGCAGTGAAGCTGGGGGGGGACCCACGTCCCATGAGCAGTTCTTC.

Only one count was recorded for this clone. V gene TRBV15 combines with J gene TRBJ2-1, with a possible D match to TRBD2 (5 bases). Looked up from germline, CDR1 is LNHNV and CDR2 is YYDKDF (reference sequence). Trimming took 0 bases from V and 4 from J, leaving 13 bases between them. The CDR3 extends over 16 amino acids. CDR3 coding DNA: TGTGCCACCAGCAGAGATCTAGCATTCACGTACAATGAGCAGTTCTTC. Translated, it gives CATSRDLAFTYNEQFF.

This rearrangement joins TRBV11-2 to TRBJ1-1, with a tentative D call TRBD1 (5 bases). Trimming left V 3 bases short and J 2 bases short, with 13 bases between. The CDR3 sequence is 15 residues long. The V gene's germline CDR1 is SGHAT and CDR2 FQNNGV. As DNA, the CDR3 is TGTGCCAGCAGCTTTGCTGACAGCTCCAACACTGAAGCTTTCTTT. Its translation is CASSFADSSNTEAFF.

J is TRBJ2-1 and V is TRBV25-1; 10 bases fit TRBD1. The junction had 8 bases not matched to a gene; V was cut back by 2 bases and J by 7 bases. Germline V gives CDR1 MGHDK, CDR2 SYGVNS. CDR3 length: 16 amino acids. CDR3 region: CASSERQGASKNEQFF. The CDR3, as DNA: TGTGCCAGCAGTGAACGACAGGGGGCTTCCAAGAATGAGCAGTTCTTC.

This clone was counted ten times or more. V and J are TRBV2 and TRBJ2-5; 9 bases match TRBD2. This CDR3 is 15 amino acids long. With V trimmed by 7 bases and J by 4 bases, 10 bases remained unmatched. The germline V gene has CDR1 SNHLY and CDR2 FYNNEI. The CDR3 DNA reads as TGTGCCAGCATAGGGATAGCGGGAGTTCGAGAGACCCAGTACTTC. Encoded protein: CASIGIAGVRETQYF.

The CDR3 DNA reads as TGTGCCAGCAGTGAAGCGCTTCGGCAGCCTAACACTGAAGCTTTCTTT. Translated, it gives CASSEALRQPNTEAFF. The chain joins TRBV2 to TRBJ1-1; D is unclear. Deletions cut 0 bases from V and 2 bases from J, with 13 bases between. Germline assignment: CDR1 SNHLY and CDR2 FYNNEI. This CDR3 has 16 residues.

V usage is TRBV27 and J usage is TRBJ2-7; the D is unclear. The germline V gene encodes CDR1 MNHEY and CDR2 SMNVEV (reference sequence). This CDR3 spans 13 amino acids. Trimming stripped 6 bases from V and 2 bases from J, with 11 bases between. The CDR3 region has the DNA TGTGCCAGCAGAACAGAGAGAACCTACGAGCAGTACTTC. It yields the protein CASRTERTYEQYF.

In its sample, this clone was seen a few times. This rearrangement joins TRBV6-5 to TRBJ2-3; D perhaps matches TRBD2 (6 bases). CDR3 length: 15 amino acids. Germline CDR1 MNHEY, CDR2 SVGAGI. Between the trimmed V and J ends, which lost 2 bases and 6 bases, there was a span of 15 bases. Here the CDR3 DNA reads TGTGCCAGCAGTTACCGGCAGGCGGCGGGGGATACGCAGTATTTT. Translated, it gives CASSYRQAAGDTQYF.

About this clone: The sample contains more than one DNA sequence encoding this CDR3. The chain joins TRBV19 to TRBJ2-5; D is possibly TRBD1 (6 bases). CDR1 is LNHDA, CDR2 SQIVND, per germline (reference sequence). This CDR3 region has 13 residues. V dropped 3 bases and J dropped 4 bases, with 9 bases sitting between them. CDR3 nucleotides: TGTGCCAGTAGTATCAGGGGTTTAGAGACCCAGTACTTC. Translating gives CASSIRGLETQYF.

V gene TRBV28 combines with J gene TRBJ2-7, with D perhaps being TRBD1 or TRBD2 (5 bases each). V gave up 4 bases and J gave up 5 bases, with 18 bases separating them. CDR1 is MDHEN, CDR2 SYDVKM, per germline. This CDR3 has 15 amino acids. The CDR3: CASSSPGVQGNEQYF. Here the CDR3 DNA reads TGTGCCAGCAGTTCCCCCGGGGTTCAGGGTAACGAGCAGTACTTC.

As to this clone: The same CDR3 can be traced to other DNA sequences in this sample. This chain uses TRBV18 with TRBJ2-7; 8 nucleotides match TRBD1. The V and J ends lost 3 bases and 3 bases, in that order; junction bases with no gene match: 1. Germline V gene lookup returns CDR1 KGHSH and CDR2 LQKENI. The CDR3 spans 13 residues. DNA of the CDR3: TGTGCCAGCTCACCGGGACAGGACTACGAGCAGTACTTC. It is translated as CASSPGQDYEQYF. The full variable domain, its missing parts supplied by reference TRBV18 and TRBJ2-7, is NAGVMQNPRHLVRRRGQEARLRCSPMKGHSHVYWYRQLPEEGLKFMVYLQKENIIDESGMPKERFSAEFPKEGPSILRIQQVVRGDSAAYFCASSPGQDYEQYFGPGTRLTVT.

The rearrangement links TRBV4-1 to TRBJ2-1; 12 positions match TRBD2. Germline V CDR1 and CDR2: MGHRA, YSYEKL. CDR3 size: 17 residues. Losses at the gene ends were 4 bases for V and 2 bases for J; bases not matched to a gene: 6. In DNA form, the CDR3 reads TGCGCCAGCAGCCGAAGACTAGCGGGGGAAACCTACAATGAGCAGTTCTTC. As protein: CASSRRLAGETYNEQFF.